This is a list of T cell receptor beta chains from one sample in a study of T cells in localized non-small cell lung cancer. Assay used: immunoSEQ multiplex PCR; TCRdb lists only in-frame clones, some missing. The repertoire holds approximately 57,000 clones, with roughly 89% as singletons. The sample consisted of peripheral blood, taken before any cancer treatment. All receptors derive from a woman aged 40-75 years with stage I lung adenocarcinoma. Both conserved end residues are part of each CDR3. Each record gives: D gene, J gene, V gene, clone size, CDR3 DNA, CDR3 protein. The D gene is left open where the match is weak. Not every row has a clone size; where given, it reads once, few, many or a size class.

-	TRBJ1-3	TRBV21-1	-	TGTGCCAGCAGGGGATCTGGAAACACCATATATTTT	CASRGSGNTIYF
TRBD1	TRBJ1-4	TRBV11-2	-	TGTGCCAGCAGCCCTTCCTCGGGACAGGGGCATGAAAAACTGTTTTTT	CASSPSSGQGHEKLFF
-	TRBJ2-6	TRBV2	-	TGTGCCAGCAGTGTTCTCCGGGGTGGCCCTGGGGCCAACGTCCTGACTTTC	CASSVLRGGPGANVLTF
-	TRBJ2-5	TRBV6-6	-	TGTGCCAGCAGTGGACAGACTCAAGAGACCCAGTACTTC	CASSGQTQETQYF
TRBD1	TRBJ2-2	TRBV10-3	-	TGTGCCATCAGTGACAGACAGGGGGCGAACACCGGGGAGCTGTTTTTT	CAISDRQGANTGELFF
-	TRBJ1-4	TRBV2	few	TGTGCCAGCAGTGCCCCCACACCTTCCCGTTTT	CASSAPTPSRF
-	TRBJ2-5	TRBV20-1	-	TGCAGTGCAGGGGATCGAGAGACCCAGTACTTC	CSAGDRETQYF
-	TRBJ2-1	TRBV7-9	-	TGTGCCAGCAGCTTAGGACGCAGGAATGAGCAGTTCTTC	CASSLGRRNEQFF
TRBD2	TRBJ2-1	TRBV5-1	-	TGCGCCAGCAGCATCCCTAGCGGGGGGCGCAATGAGCAGTTCTTC	CASSIPSGGRNEQFF
-	TRBJ2-7	TRBV5-4	-	TGTGCCAGCAGCTTAAGTGACTACGAGCAGTACTTC	CASSLSDYEQYF
-	TRBJ1-5	TRBV6-1	-	TGTGCCAGCAGTGCCGCAGGTGGGGTTCAGCCCCAGCATTTT	CASSAAGGVQPQHF
-	TRBJ1-6	TRBV6-1	-	TGTGCCAGCAGTGAGATGGACAGCCTTAATTCACCCCTCCACTTT	CASSEMDSLNSPLHF
-	TRBJ2-5	TRBV25-1	once	TGTGCCAGCAGTGAATCCCGGGGTAAACAAGAGACCCAGTACTTC	CASSESRGKQETQYF
TRBD2	TRBJ2-1	TRBV27	-	TGTGCCAGCAGTCTCACCTCGACTAGCGGGGGGGCTCGCGAGCAGTTCTTC	CASSLTSTSGGAREQFF
-	TRBJ2-7	TRBV27	once	TGTGCCAGCAGTAAGAGGGGAACCCCCTACGAGCAGTACTTC	CASSKRGTPYEQYF
-	TRBJ1-5	TRBV6-6	once	TGTGCCAGCAGTTTGCAGGGAGGCAATCAGCCCCAGCATTTT	CASSLQGGNQPQHF
-	TRBJ2-2	TRBV7-7	-	TGTGCCAGCAGCCCCGACAGAAACACCGGGGAGCTGTTTTTT	CASSPDRNTGELFF
-	TRBJ2-5	TRBV5-1	-	TGCGCCAGCAGCCCGGGTGGTTGGAGCCATCAAGAGACCCAGTACTTC	CASSPGGWSHQETQYF
-	TRBJ1-6	TRBV7-2	-	TGTGCCAGCATCATAAACGGTGTCTCCTATAATTCACCCCTCCACTTT	CASIINGVSYNSPLHF
-	TRBJ2-5	TRBV5-1	-	TGCGCCAGCAGCTTGGCAGGGTACCAAGAGACCCAGTACTTC	CASSLAGYQETQYF
TRBD1	TRBJ2-7	TRBV7-8	-	TGTGCCAGCAGCTCTACCCGGGACAGACACTACGAGCAGTACTTC	CASSSTRDRHYEQYF
-	TRBJ1-5	TRBV19	-	TGTGCCAGTAGTATAGGTGACAGTTGGAATCAGCCCCAGCATTTT	CASSIGDSWNQPQHF
-	TRBJ1-3	TRBV6-5	-	TGTGCCAGCAGACTTGACGGTGCTGGAAACACCATATATTTT	CASRLDGAGNTIYF
-	TRBJ2-5	TRBV19	-	TGTGCCAGTAGTATAACGGGGAGTCAAGAGACCCAGTACTTC	CASSITGSQETQYF
-	TRBJ1-5	TRBV7-9	-	TGTGCCAGCAGCACACAGGGAGGTGGCAATCAGCCCCAGCATTTT	CASSTQGGGNQPQHF
TRBD2	TRBJ2-3	TRBV2	once	TGTGCCAGCCGAACTCGGACTAGCGGAGGCACAGATACGCAGTATTTT	CASRTRTSGGTDTQYF
TRBD2	TRBJ2-2	TRBV5-1	-	TGCGCCAGCAGCTCTTGGACTAGCGGGGGTCATAACACCGGGGAGCTGTTTTTT	CASSSWTSGGHNTGELFF
-	TRBJ2-1	TRBV6-1	-	TGTGCCAGCAGTGAAGTACGGAGGAGGGGGGGCAATGAGCAGTTCTTC	CASSEVRRRGGNEQFF
-	TRBJ2-1	TRBV9	-	TGTGCCAGCAGCGTAGCTCCGGGGGAGAGAGGGTTCTTC	CASSVAPGERGFF
-	TRBJ2-3	TRBV27	-	TGTGCCAGCAGTTTAAGAATGGGGTTCGGAGATACGCAGTATTTT	CASSLRMGFGDTQYF
TRBD1	TRBJ1-6	TRBV4-3	-	TGCGCCAGCAGCCAAGACAGGGGGCAGGCACCCCTCCACTTT	CASSQDRGQAPLHF
TRBD1	TRBJ2-7	TRBV5-6	few	TGTGCCAGCAGCTTGGCCGGGTACAGGGGGCGCGGGGGCGAGCAGTACTTC	CASSLAGYRGRGGEQYF
TRBD2	TRBJ2-1	TRBV11-2	-	TGTGCCAGCAGGGTGACTAGCAGGGCATACAATGAGCAGTTCTTC	CASRVTSRAYNEQFF
TRBD2	TRBJ2-5	TRBV11-3	-	TGTGCCAGCAGCCGGAATAGCGGGGGAAGGGAGACCCAGTACTTC	CASSRNSGGRETQYF
-	TRBJ1-1	TRBV11-3	-	TGTGCCAGCAGCTTAGGGCCCGGAGGGGGGAACACTGAAGCTTTCTTT	CASSLGPGGGNTEAFF
TRBD2	TRBJ2-7	TRBV9	-	TGTGCCAGCAGCGCGGGGACTAGCAGAGGGTACGAGCAGTACTTC	CASSAGTSRGYEQYF
TRBD1	TRBJ1-5	TRBV19	-	TGTGCCAGCTCGACAGGGGGCGGTCAGCCCCAGCATTTT	CASSTGGGQPQHF
-	TRBJ1-1	TRBV19	-	TGTGCCAGTAGTATCGGACAAGGGAGGGCTGAAGCTTTCTTT	CASSIGQGRAEAFF
-	TRBJ1-2	TRBV19	-	TGTGCCAGTAGTATAAGGGGTCAGAGATATGGCTACACCTTC	CASSIRGQRYGYTF
-	TRBJ1-5	TRBV16	-	TGTGCCAGCAGCCAATACTTGGTGGCTGTTAGCAATCAGCCCCAGCATTTT	CASSQYLVAVSNQPQHF
-	TRBJ1-1	TRBV5-6	-	TGTGCCAGCAGCCTCACCGCTAGACAACACTCTTCAGCTTTCTTT	CASSLTARQHSSAFF
-	TRBJ2-7	TRBV2	-	TGTGCCAGCAGTGAGCAGGGCCCTTCGGGAGAGCAGTACTTC	CASSEQGPSGEQYF
-	TRBJ1-1	TRBV5-1	-	TGCGCCAGCAGCTTACAGGGTGTGAACACTGAAGCTTTCTTT	CASSLQGVNTEAFF
TRBD1	TRBJ2-6	TRBV28	-	TGTGCCACACGGGACAGTAAAACCTCTGGGGCCAACGTCCTGACTTTC	CATRDSKTSGANVLTF
TRBD2	TRBJ2-3	TRBV7-2	-	TGTGCCAGCAGTCGGACTAGCGGGGGTACCCGCACAGATACGCAGTATTTT	CASSRTSGGTRTDTQYF
-	TRBJ2-6	TRBV27	-	TGTGCCAGCAGTTTAAACCATATCTCTGGGGCCAACGTCCTGACTTTC	CASSLNHISGANVLTF
-	TRBJ1-6	TRBV14	-	TGTGCCAGCAGCCAAAGAGGGGGAGGCCAAGGACCCCTCCACTTT	CASSQRGGGQGPLHF
TRBD1	TRBJ1-5	TRBV30	once	TGTGCCTGGAGAGCAACCGGGACAGTCAATCAGCCCCAGCATTTT	CAWRATGTVNQPQHF
-	TRBJ1-2	TRBV18	-	TGTGCCAGCTCACCAATCCAAGGGGAAAACTATGGCTACACCTTC	CASSPIQGENYGYTF
-	TRBJ2-5	TRBV19	-	TGTGCCAGTAGTCCACAGGGTCTGGAGACCCAGTACTTC	CASSPQGLETQYF
-	TRBJ1-5	TRBV13	-	TGTGCCAGCAGCTTAAACCGTGGGAAGACGGATCAGCCCCAGCATTTT	CASSLNRGKTDQPQHF
TRBD1	TRBJ2-1	TRBV5-4	once	TGTGCCAGCAGTTCGCAACAGGGGGCGCCCTACAATGAGCAGTTCTTC	CASSSQQGAPYNEQFF
-	TRBJ1-2	TRBV6-6	-	TGTGCCAGCAGTTCCCATAAAGGAGGCGGCTACACCTTC	CASSSHKGGGYTF